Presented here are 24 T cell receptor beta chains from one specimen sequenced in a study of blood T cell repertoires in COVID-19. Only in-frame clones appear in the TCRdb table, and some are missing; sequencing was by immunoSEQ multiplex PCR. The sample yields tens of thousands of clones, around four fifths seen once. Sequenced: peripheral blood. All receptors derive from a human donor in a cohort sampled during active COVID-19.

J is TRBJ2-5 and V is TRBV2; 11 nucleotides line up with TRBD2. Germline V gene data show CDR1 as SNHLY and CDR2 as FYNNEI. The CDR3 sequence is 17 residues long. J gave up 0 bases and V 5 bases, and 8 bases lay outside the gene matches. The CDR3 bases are TGTGCCAGCAGTCATGGGGCTAGCGGGGGGTACCAAGAGACCCAGTACTTC. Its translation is CASSHGASGGYQETQYF.

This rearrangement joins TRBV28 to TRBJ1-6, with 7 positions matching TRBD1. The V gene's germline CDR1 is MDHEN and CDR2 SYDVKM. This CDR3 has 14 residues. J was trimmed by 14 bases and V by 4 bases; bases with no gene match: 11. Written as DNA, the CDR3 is TGTGCCAGCAGTTCGCCCGGGACAGTTACGTCCCTCCACTTT. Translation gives CASSSPGTVTSLHF.

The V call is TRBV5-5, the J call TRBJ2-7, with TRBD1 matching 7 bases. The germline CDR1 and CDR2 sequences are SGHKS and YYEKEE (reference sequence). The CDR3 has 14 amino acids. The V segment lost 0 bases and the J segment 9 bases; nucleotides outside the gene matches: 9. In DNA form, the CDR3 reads TGTGCCAGCAGCTTGGGACAGGGCGCGAATTGGCAGTACGTC. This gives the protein CASSLGQGANWQYV.

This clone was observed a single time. The CDR3 sequence is CAAGEKLFF. The CDR3 coding sequence is TGTGCGGCGGGAGAAAAACTGTTTTTT. The genes are TRBV28 and TRBJ1-4; D remains unclear. There are 9 residues in the CDR3. Germline V CDR1 and CDR2: MDHEN, SYDVKM.

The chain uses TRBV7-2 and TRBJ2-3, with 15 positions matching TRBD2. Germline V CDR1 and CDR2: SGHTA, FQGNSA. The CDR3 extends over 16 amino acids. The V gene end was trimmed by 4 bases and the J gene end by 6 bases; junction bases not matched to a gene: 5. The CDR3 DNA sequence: TGTGCCAGCAGCTCCCGGACTAGCGGGGGGGCGGATACGCAGTATTTT. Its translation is CASSSRTSGGADTQYF.

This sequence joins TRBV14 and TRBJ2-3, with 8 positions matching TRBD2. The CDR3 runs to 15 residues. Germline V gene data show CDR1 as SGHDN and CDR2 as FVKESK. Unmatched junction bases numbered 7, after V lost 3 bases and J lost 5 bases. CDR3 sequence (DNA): TGTGCCAGCAGCCATTTAGGGACTAGTGTAGATACGCAGTATTTT. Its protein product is CASSHLGTSVDTQYF.

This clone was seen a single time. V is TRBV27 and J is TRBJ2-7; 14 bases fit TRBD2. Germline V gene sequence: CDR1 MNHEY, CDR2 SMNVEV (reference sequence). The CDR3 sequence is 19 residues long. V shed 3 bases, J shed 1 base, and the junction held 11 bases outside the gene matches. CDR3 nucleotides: TGTGCCAGCAGTTTCCGGACGGGACTAGCGGGGGACCAATCCTACGAGCAGTACTTC. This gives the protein CASSFRTGLAGDQSYEQYF.

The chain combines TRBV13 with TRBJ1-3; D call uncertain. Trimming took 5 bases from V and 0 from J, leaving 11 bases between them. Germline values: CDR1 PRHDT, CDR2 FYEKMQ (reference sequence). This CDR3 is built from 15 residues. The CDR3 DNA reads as TGTGCCAGCAGCCGTAATATTAACTCTGGAAACACCATATATTTT. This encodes CASSRNINSGNTIYF.

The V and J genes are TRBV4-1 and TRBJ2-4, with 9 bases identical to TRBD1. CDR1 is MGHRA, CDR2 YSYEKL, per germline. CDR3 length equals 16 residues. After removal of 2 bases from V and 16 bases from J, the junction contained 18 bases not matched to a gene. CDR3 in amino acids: CASSQNTGGGPSVRYF. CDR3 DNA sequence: TGCGCCAGCAGCCAAAACACAGGGGGCGGCCCTAGCGTTCGATACTTC.

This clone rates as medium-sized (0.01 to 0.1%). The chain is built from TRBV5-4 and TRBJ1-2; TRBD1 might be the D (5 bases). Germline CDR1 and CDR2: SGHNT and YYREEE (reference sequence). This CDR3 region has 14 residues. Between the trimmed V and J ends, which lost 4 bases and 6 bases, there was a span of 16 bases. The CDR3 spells CASSREDTSDGYTF. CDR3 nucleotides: TGTGCCAGCAGCAGAGAGGACACGTCCGATGGCTACACCTTC.

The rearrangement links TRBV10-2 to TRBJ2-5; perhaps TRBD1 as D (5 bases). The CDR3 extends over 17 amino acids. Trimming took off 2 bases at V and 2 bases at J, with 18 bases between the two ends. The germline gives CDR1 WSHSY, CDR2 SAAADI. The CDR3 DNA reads TGCGCCAGCAGTGAGCTCAACAGGAACTCCCAACAAGAGACCCAGTACTTC. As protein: CASSELNRNSQQETQYF.

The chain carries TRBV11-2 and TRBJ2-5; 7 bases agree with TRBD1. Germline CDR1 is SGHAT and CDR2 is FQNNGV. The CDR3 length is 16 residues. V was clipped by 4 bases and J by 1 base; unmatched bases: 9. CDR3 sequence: CASSSRTGRGQETQYF. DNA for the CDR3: TGTGCCAGCAGCTCCCGGACAGGAAGGGGCCAAGAGACCCAGTACTTC.

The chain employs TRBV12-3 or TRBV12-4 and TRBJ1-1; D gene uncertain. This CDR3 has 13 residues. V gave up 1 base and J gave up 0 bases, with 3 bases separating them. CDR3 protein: CASSLDMNTEAFF. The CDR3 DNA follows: TGTGCCAGCAGTTTAGATATGAACACTGAAGCTTTCTTT.

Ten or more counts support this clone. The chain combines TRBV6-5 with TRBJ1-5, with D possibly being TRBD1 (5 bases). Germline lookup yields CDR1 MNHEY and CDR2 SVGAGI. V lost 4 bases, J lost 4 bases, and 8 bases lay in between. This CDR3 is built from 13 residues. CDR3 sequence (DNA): TGTGCCAGCAGTTTACAGGTGAATCAGCCCCAGCATTTT. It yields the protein CASSLQVNQPQHF.

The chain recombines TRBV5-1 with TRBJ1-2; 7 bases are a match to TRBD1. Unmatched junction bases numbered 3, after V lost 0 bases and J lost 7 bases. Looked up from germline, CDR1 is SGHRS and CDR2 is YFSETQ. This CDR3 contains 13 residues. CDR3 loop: CASSLGGGFGYTF. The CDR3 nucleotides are TGCGCCAGCAGCTTGGGAGGGGGCTTTGGCTACACCTTC. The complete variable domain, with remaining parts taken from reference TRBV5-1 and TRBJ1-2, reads KAGVTQTPRYLIKTRGQQVTLSCSPISGHRSVSWYQQTPGQGLQFLFEYFSETQRNKGNFPGRFSGRQFSNSRSEMNVSTLELGDSALYLCASSLGGGFGYTFGSGTRLTVV.

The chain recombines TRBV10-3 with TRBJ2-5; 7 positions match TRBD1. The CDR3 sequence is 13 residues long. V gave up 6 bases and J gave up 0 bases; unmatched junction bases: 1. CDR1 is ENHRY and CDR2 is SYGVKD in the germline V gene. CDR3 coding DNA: TGTGCCATCAGAGGACAGGACCAAGAGACCCAGTACTTC. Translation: CAIRGQDQETQYF.

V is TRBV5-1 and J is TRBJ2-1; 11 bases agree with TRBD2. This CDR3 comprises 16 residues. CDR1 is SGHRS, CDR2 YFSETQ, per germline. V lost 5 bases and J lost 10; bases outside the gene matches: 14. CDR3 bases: TGCGCCAGCAGTGGGGGTGGGACTAGCGGCCGACGGGAGCAGTTCTTC. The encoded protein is CASSGGGTSGRREQFF.

CDR3 residues: CASSNPDSNEKLFF. The CDR3 nucleotides read TGTGCCAGCAGTAACCCGGACAGTAATGAAAAACTGTTTTTT. The chain links TRBV9 to TRBJ1-4, with a possible D match to TRBD1 (6 bases). This CDR3 is 14 amino acids long. V shed 5 bases and J shed 4 bases, with 12 bases lying between them. Germline assignment: CDR1 SGDLS and CDR2 YYNGEE.

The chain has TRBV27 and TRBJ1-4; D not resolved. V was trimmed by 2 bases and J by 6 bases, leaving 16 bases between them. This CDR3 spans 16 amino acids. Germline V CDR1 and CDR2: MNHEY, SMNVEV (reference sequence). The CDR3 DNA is TGTGCCAGCAGTTTAGGTTACTCCGGCCTAGATGAAAAACTGTTTTTT. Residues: CASSLGYSGLDEKLFF.

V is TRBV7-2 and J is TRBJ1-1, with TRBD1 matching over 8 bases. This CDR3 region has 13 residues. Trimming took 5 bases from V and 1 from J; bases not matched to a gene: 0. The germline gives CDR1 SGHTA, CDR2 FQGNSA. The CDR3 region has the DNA TGTGCCAGCAGCGGACAGGGGAACACTGAAGCTTTCTTT. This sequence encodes CASSGQGNTEAFF.

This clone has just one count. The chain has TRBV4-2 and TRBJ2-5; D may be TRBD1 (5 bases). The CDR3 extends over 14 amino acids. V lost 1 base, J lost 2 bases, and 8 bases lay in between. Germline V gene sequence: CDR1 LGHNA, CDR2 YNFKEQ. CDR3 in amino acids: CASSQGGQQETQYF. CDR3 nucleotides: TGTGCCAGCAGCCAAGGGGGCCAACAAGAGACCCAGTACTTC.

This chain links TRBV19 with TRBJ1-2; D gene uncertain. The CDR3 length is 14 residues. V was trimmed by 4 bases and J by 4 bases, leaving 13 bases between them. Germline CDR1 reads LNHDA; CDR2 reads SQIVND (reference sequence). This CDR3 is CASSTDGVAYGYTF. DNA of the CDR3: TGTGCCAGTAGTACCGACGGGGTTGCCTATGGCTACACCTTC.

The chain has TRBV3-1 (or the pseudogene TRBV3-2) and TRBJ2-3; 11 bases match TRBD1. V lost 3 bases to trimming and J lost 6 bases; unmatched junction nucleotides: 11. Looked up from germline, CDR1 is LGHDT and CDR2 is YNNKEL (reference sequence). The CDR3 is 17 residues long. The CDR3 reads CASSHWRTGGAPDTQYF. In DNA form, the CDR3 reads TGTGCCAGCAGCCACTGGAGGACAGGGGGCGCACCTGATACGCAGTATTTT.

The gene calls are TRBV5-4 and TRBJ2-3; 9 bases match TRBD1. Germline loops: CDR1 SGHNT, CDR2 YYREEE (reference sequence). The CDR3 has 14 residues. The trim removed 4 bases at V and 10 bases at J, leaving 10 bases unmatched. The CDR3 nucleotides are TGTGCCAGCAGCCCCGGGACAGGGCACCCCTCGCAGTATTTT. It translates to CASSPGTGHPSQYF.